The present T cell receptor (beta chain) was sequenced within a study of blood T cells in healthy people across ages. Whole-study findings and limits: Diversity was estimated from one million T cells, and these estimates were considered underestimates.

A second PCR, run for about 7 to 11 cycles, used a sample-barcoded 5' primer plus a J-beta primer mix. At least 3 million CDR3-containing paired-end reads were obtained per sample. MiXCR, applied by TCRdb to the 5' RACE reads, yields one record per CDR3 protein. The data show roughly 930,000 distinct CDR3 sequences, with around 48% seen just once and roughly 13% held by the top ten. Donors were healthy Caucasian individuals from Russia aged roughly 6 to 90. Isolation recovered at least 7 million PBMCs from every sample. The CDR3 has 15 amino acids. Germline lookup yields CDR1 SNHLY and CDR2 FYNNEI. V lost 1 base and J lost 5, with 15 bases in between. Notes on this clonotype: Its antigen is currently unknown.

The source material was blood. This chain links TRBV2 with TRBJ2-7; D gene ambiguous. This receptor was identified in a man aged 25-40 years in good health. This CDR3 reads CASSEEGLLTHEQYF. CDR3 DNA: TGTGCCAGCAGTGAAGAGGGTCTTCTGACCCACGAGCAGTACTTC.